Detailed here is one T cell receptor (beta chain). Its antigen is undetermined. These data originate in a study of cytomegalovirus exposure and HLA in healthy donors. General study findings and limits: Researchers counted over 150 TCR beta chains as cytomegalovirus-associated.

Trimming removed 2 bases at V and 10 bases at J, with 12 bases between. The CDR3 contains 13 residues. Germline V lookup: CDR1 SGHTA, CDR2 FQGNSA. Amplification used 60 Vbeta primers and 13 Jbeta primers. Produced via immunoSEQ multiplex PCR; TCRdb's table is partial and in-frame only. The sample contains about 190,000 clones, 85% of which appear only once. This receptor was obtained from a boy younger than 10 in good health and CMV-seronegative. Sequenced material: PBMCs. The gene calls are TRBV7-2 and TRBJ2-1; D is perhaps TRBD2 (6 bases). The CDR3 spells CASSLLGRGEQFF. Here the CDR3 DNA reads TGTGCCAGCAGCTTACTGGGACGGGGGGAGCAGTTCTTC.